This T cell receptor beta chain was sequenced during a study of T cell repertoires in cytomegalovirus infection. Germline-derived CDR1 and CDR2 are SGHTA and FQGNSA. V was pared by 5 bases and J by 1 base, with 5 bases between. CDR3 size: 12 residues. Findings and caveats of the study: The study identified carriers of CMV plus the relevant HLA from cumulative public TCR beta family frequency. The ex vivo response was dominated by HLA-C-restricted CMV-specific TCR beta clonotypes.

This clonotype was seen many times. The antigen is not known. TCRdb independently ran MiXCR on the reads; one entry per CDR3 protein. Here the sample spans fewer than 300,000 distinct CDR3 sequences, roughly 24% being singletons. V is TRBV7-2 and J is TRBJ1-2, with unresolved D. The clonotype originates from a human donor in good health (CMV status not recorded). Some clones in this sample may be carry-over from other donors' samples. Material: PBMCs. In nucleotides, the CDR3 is TGTGCCAGCAGCGCAATTAACTATGGCTACACCTTC. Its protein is CASSAINYGYTF. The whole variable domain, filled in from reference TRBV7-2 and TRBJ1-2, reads GAGVSQSPSNKVTEKGKDVELRCDPISGHTALYWYRQSLGQGLEFLIYFQGNSAPDKSGLPSDRFSAERTGGSVSTLTIQRTQQEDSAVYLCASSAINYGYTFGSGTRLTVV.